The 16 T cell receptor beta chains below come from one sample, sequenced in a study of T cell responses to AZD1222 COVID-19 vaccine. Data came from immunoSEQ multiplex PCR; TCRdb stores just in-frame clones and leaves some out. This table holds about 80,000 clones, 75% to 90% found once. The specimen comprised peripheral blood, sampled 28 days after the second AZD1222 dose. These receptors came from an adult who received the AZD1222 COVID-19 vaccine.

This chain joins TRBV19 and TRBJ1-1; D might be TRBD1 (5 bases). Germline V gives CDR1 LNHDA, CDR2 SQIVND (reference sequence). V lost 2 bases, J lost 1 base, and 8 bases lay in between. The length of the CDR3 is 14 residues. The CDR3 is CASSITRENTEAFF. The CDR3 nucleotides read TGTGCCAGTAGTATAACCAGGGAGAACACTGAAGCTTTCTTT.

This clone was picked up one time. The CDR3 region is CASSLAERKAGTNEKLFF. The CDR3 DNA reads as TGCGCCAGCAGCTTGGCCGAACGGAAGGCAGGGACGAATGAAAAACTGTTTTTT. The chain is built from TRBV5-1 and TRBJ1-4, with a possible D match to TRBD1 (5 bases). Germline CDR1 and CDR2: SGHRS and YFSETQ. V was pared by 0 bases and J by 5 bases, with 20 bases between. CDR3 length: 18 residues.

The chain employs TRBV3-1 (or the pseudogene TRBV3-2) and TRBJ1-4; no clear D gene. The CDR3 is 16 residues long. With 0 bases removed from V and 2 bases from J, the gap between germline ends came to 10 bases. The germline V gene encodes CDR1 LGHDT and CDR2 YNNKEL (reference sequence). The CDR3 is CASSQDRPATNEKLFF. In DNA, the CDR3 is TGTGCCAGCAGCCAAGATCGCCCGGCCACTAATGAAAAACTGTTTTTT.

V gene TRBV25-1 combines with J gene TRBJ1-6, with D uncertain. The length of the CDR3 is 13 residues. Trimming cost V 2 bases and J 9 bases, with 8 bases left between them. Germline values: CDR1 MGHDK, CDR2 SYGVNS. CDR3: CASSEGWVSPLHF. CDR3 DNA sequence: TGTGCCAGCAGTGAAGGGTGGGTTTCACCCCTCCACTTT.

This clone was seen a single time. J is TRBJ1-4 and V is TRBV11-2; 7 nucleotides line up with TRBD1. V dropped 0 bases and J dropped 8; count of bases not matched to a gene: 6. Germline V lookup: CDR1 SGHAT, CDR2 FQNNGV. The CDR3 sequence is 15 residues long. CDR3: CASSLDHRGGEKLFF. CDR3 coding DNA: TGTGCCAGCAGCTTAGATCACAGGGGAGGGGAAAAACTGTTTTTT. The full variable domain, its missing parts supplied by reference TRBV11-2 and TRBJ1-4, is EAGVAQSPRYKIIEKRQSVAFWCNPISGHATLYWYQQILGQGPKLLIQFQNNGVVDDSQLPKDRFSAERLKGVDSTLKIQPAKLEDSAVYLCASSLDHRGGEKLFFGSGTQLSVL.

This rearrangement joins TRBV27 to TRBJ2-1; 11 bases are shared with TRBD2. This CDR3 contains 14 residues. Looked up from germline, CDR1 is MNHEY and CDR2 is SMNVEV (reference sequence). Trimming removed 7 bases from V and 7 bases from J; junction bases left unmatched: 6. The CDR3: CASKVASGRNEQFF. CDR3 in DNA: TGTGCCAGCAAGGTTGCTAGCGGGAGGAATGAGCAGTTCTTC.

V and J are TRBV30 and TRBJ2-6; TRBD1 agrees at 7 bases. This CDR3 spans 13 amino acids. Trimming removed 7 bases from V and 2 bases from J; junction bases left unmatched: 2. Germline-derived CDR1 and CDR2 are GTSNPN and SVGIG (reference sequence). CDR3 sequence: CASTGAGANVLTF. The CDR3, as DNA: TGTGCCTCAACAGGGGCTGGGGCCAACGTCCTGACTTTC.

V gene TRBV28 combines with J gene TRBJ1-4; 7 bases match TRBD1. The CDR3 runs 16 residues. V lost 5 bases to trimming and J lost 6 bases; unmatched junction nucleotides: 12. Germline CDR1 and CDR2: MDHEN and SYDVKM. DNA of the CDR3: TGTGCCAGCAGTCCCCCCGGACAGGCCGGGGATGAAAAACTGTTTTTT. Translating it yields CASSPPGQAGDEKLFF. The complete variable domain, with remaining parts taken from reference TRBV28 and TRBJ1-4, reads DVKVTQSSRYLVKRTGEKVFLECVQDMDHENMFWYRQDPGLGLRLIYFSYDVKMKEKGDIPEGYSVSREKKERFSLILESASTNQTSMYLCASSPPGQAGDEKLFFGSGTQLSVL.

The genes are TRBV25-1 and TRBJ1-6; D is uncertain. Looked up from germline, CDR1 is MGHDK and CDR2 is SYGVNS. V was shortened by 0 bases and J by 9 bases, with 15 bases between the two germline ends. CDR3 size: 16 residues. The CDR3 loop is CASSEYTMVTISPLHF. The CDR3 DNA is TGTGCCAGCAGTGAATATACGATGGTTACCATTTCACCCCTCCACTTT.

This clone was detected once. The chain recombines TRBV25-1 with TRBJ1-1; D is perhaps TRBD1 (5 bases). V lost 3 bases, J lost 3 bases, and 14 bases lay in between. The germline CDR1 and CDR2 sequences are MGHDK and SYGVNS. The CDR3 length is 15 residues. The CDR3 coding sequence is TGTGCCAGCAGTGATGAGGGGTACTCGGACACTGAAGCTTTCTTT. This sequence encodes CASSDEGYSDTEAFF.

The CDR3 region has the DNA TGTGCCAGCAGCAGCGGGAGGTGGAATGAGCAGTTCTTC. This encodes CASSSGRWNEQFF. The gene calls are TRBV28 and TRBJ2-1, with 9 nucleotides matching TRBD2. Trimming took 6 bases from V and 7 from J; bases not matched to a gene: 4. CDR3 length: 13 residues. Per the germline V gene, CDR1 is MDHEN and CDR2 is SYDVKM. Full variable domain (remainder filled in from reference TRBV28 and TRBJ2-1): DVKVTQSSRYLVKRTGEKVFLECVQDMDHENMFWYRQDPGLGLRLIYFSYDVKMKEKGDIPEGYSVSREKKERFSLILESASTNQTSMYLCASSSGRWNEQFFGPGTRLTVL.

CDR3 sequence (DNA): TGTGCCACCAGCAGAGTAAAGACAGGGATGAATACGCAGTATTTT. This sequence encodes CATSRVKTGMNTQYF. The rearrangement joins TRBV15 to TRBJ2-3; 7 bases are shared with TRBD1. V was clipped by 1 base and J by 7 bases; unmatched bases: 8. The CDR3 has 15 amino acids. CDR1 and CDR2 from the germline V gene are LNHNV and YYDKDF (reference sequence).

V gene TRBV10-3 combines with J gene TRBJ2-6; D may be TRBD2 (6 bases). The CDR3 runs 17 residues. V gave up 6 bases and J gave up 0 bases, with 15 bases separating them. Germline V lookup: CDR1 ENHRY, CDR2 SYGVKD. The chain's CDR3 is CAIRLSGSSSGANVLTF. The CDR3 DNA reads TGTGCCATCAGACTGAGCGGGTCGAGCTCTGGGGCCAACGTCCTGACTTTC.

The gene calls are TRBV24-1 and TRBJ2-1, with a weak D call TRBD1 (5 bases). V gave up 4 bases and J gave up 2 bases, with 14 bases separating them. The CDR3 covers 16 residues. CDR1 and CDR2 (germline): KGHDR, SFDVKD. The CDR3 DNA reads TGTGCCACCAGTGAACGACAGTTTCCAGCCTACAATGAGCAGTTCTTC. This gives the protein CATSERQFPAYNEQFF.

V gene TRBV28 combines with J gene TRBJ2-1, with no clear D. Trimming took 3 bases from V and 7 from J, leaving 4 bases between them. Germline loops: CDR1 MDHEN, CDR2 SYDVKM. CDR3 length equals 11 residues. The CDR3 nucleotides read TGTGCCAGCAGTTTTAGGAATGAGCAGTTCTTC. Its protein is CASSFRNEQFF.

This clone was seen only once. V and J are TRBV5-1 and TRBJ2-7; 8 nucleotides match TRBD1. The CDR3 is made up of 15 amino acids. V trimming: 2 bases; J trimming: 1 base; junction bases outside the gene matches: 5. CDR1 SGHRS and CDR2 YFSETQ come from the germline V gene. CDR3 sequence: CASSFGTGGSYEQYF. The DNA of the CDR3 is TGCGCCAGCAGCTTCGGAACAGGGGGATCCTACGAGCAGTACTTC.